What follows is one T cell receptor beta chain and its context. The antigen is undetermined. This sample stems from a study of PD-1 blockade in classical Hodgkin lymphoma. The assay was immunoSEQ multiplex PCR, and TCRdb's table has in-frame clones only and misses some. The profile covers roughly 77,000 clones, with 93% appearing a single time and roughly 2.7% taken by the ten largest. Study-wide points: The origin of the repertoire differences remains undefined, with disease activity or prior therapy as possible causes. Newly diagnosed patients reportedly had lower baseline TCR diversity than healthy donors.

The time point was: newly diagnosed, previously untreated cHL patient sample. Researchers used newly diagnosed, untreated classical Hodgkin lymphoma PBMCs for comparison. This clonotype was obtained from a human donor with classical Hodgkin lymphoma. What was sequenced was peripheral blood mononuclear cells (PBMCs).

In DNA, the CDR3 is TGTGCCAGCAGTTACGGACCCCCAGGGAGTGAGCAGTTCTTC. It specifies CASSYGPPGSEQFF. The V call is TRBV6-5, the J call TRBJ2-1; D is tentatively TRBD1 or TRBD2 (5 bases each). The CDR3 sequence is 14 residues long. Trimming left V 2 bases short and J 9 bases short, with 14 bases between. Per the germline V gene, CDR1 is MNHEY and CDR2 is SVGAGI.